This T cell receptor beta chain stems from a study of T cell responses to AZD1222 COVID-19 vaccine (dated by TCRdb to the early 2020s). With respect to the entire study: AZD1222 recipients given second doses at about 4 weeks or at about 12 weeks were pooled, since spike-specific TCR depth and breadth were not found to differ between the two schedules. TCR sequencing covered 233 trial participants: 200 to 220 given two doses of AZD1222 and 26 given two doses of MenACWY control vaccine. Trial participants were enrolled by age into 18-55, 56-69 and 70-plus year subgroups, with approximately 150, 28 and 58 TCR-sequenced participants respectively.

General conclusions and limits of the study: Conclusions about previously exposed vaccinees were limited because only a handful of AZD1222 recipients were SARS-CoV-2 seropositive at baseline. No day 14 peak-response samples were available, so repertoires were characterized only after the peak T cell response. Most participants were white British and females outnumbered males, and the authors suggested that clonal diversity may have been underestimated. Vaccine-associated CD4 TCRs spanned the whole spike protein, with dominant responses in regions 160-218 and 743-854. Spike-specific TCR breadth and depth rose significantly after two AZD1222 doses compared with day 0 and with MenACWY recipients. Reportedly, almost half of the unique spike-specific TCRs recognized epitopes lying outside the regions that are mutated in the B.1.351 and B.1.1.7 variants. The 56-69-year group was small, and its depth increase did not reach significance, likely because of low power.

A note on this clone: This receptor's antigen is unknown. No base quality values were provided; no much bigger clone lies one nucleotide off.

The CDR3 regions of human TCRbeta chains were analyzed by immunosequencing. Per the authors' processing: Repertoire TCRs were matched against a reference library of SARS-CoV-2-specific TCRs generated with the MIRA antigen-specificity platform. Breadth was defined as the fraction of unique TCRs that were SARS-CoV-2-associated. Depth was defined as the fraction of total T cells that were SARS-CoV-2-associated. Using the MIRA data, each spike-specific TCR was mapped to the spike region that the TCR reacts to and placed in a CD4 or CD8 class. Log10-transformed breadth and depth values were compared by one-way ANOVA with Sidak's multiple comparisons tests. The table was pulled from immuneACCESS by TCRdb, which kept in-frame rearrangements only. Such tables lose some clones; where checked, under half of the loss comes from unresolved V genes, and the rest has no known cause. Clone size and V and J calls were adopted from that table, with D and trimming inferred from the DNA. The sample data list around 260,000 clones, and just over 90% of these were observed just once. The ten largest clones take up 0.55% of the sample.

The time point label of this sample denotes: baseline before first vaccination. Samples from vaccinated people were obtained from the UK trials COV001 and COV002, which included a single-blind randomized controlled phase 2/3 trial of AZD1222 (ChAdOx1 nCoV-19) in healthy adults. For TCRbeta chain sequencing, PBMC samples from trial participants were taken at day 0 and at day 28 after the second dose. The CDR3 goes from the cysteine to the phenylalanine over 13 residues. Only CDR3 DNA is held: 39 bases, read in frame from base 1. V lost 3 bases and J lost 12 bases; the stretch between them is 18 bases long. CDR1 and CDR2 are drawn from the germline V gene: SNHLY, FYNNEI.

The origin of this receptor is an adult in good health. Sequenced here: peripheral blood, sampled on day 0 of AZD1222 vaccination. The chain was built from TRBV2 and TRBJ2-7; TRBD2 is perhaps the D gene, given 5 matching bases. The CDR3 sequence is CASSDSWTGAGYF. The nucleotide sequence is given as TGTGCCAGCAGTGATTCATGGACGGGCGCGGGGTACTTC.